This T cell receptor beta chain derives from a study of regulatory T cells in long-lasting Graves disease. Broader study findings: Thyroid tissue was not sampled; only peripheral blood was. New patients shared fewer than 1,000 public clonotypes, and persistent patients shared more, with 2,500 to 3,000.

Arm-PCR with iRepertoire HTBI primers amplified the CDR3 regions for these TCR beta libraries. In the study's own analysis: Taken together, the samples had 50 to 70 TRBV and more than 11 TRBJ segments identified. Using its own MiXCR run on the multiplex PCR reads, TCRdb lists one record per CDR3 protein. The V and J calls here are based on TCRdb, not the publication. The sample holds more than 650,000 distinct CDR3 sequences; 25% to 30% are singletons and the top ten take under 55%. Comment on this clonotype: The antigen is undetermined.

Time point indicated: persistent/refractory GD, antithyroid drugs over 5 years with positive TRAb. The authors made the TCR library using RNA they extracted from PBMCs. Graves' disease diagnosis followed American Thyroid Association guidelines. V lost 10 bases, J lost 3 bases, and 6 bases stayed unmatched. Looked up from germline, CDR1 is LNHDA and CDR2 is SQIVND (reference sequence). The CDR3 consists of 13 residues. This chain connects TRBV19 to TRBJ2-7, with 10 bases that match TRBD2. This sequence was found in a female donor with Graves disease. The sample here was peripheral blood mononuclear cells (PBMCs), taken when the disease was refractory, from a patient treated with antithyroid drugs. Here the CDR3 reads CATDSGRSYEQYF. The CDR3 coding sequence is TGTGCCACCGATAGCGGGAGGAGCTACGAGCAGTACTTC.